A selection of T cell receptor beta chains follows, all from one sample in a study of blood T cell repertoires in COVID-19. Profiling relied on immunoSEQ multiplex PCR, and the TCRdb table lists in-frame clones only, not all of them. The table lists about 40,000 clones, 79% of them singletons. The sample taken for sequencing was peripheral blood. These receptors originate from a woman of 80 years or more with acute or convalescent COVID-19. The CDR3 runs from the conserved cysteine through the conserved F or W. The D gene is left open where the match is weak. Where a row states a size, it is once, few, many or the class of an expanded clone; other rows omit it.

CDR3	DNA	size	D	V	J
CASNPTGTGVETQYF	TGTGCCAGCAACCCTACCGGGACAGGGGTAGAGACCCAGTACTTC	-	TRBD1	TRBV5-5	TRBJ2-5
CASSHPGQENTEAFF	TGTGCCAGCAGCCACCCCGGACAGGAGAACACTGAAGCTTTCTTT	-	TRBD1	TRBV3-1/TRBV3-2	TRBJ1-1
CASSTGQGVTEAFF	TGTGCCAGCAGCACTGGACAGGGAGTAACTGAAGCTTTCTTT	few	TRBD1	TRBV9	TRBJ1-1
CASSSWDTSPVGTQYF	TGTGCCAGCAGCTCCTGGGACACCTCCCCGGTGGGAACGCAGTATTTT	-	-	TRBV7-2	TRBJ2-3
CASSRGQVNIQYF	TGTGCCAGCTCACGCGGACAGGTGAACATTCAGTACTTC	-	TRBD1	TRBV18	TRBJ2-4
CASSLWDGGQGAFF	TGTGCCAGCAGTTTATGGGATGGGGGCCAGGGAGCTTTCTTT	-	-	TRBV27	TRBJ1-1
CAWSIGLDRGETQYF	TGTGCCTGGAGTATAGGCCTAGACAGGGGGGAGACCCAGTACTTC	-	TRBD1	TRBV30	TRBJ2-5
CASRKKGTVDSTDTQYF	TGCGCCAGCAGGAAAAAAGGGACAGTAGATAGCACAGATACGCAGTATTTT	few	TRBD1	TRBV5-1	TRBJ2-3
CASSLVLAGGTDTQYF	TGTGCCAGCAGCTTGGTTCTAGCGGGAGGCACAGATACGCAGTATTTT	once	TRBD2	TRBV5-6	TRBJ2-3
CSVGGTGNQPQHF	TGCAGCGTTGGGGGGACAGGGAATCAGCCCCAGCATTTT	-	TRBD1	TRBV29-1	TRBJ1-5
CASSPAPGGIGTGELFF	TGTGCCAGCAGCCCCGCGCCAGGGGGCATCGGCACCGGGGAGCTGTTTTTT	-	TRBD1	TRBV9	TRBJ2-2
CASSQRGGANGYTF	TGTGCCAGCAGCCAACGAGGGGGGGCCAATGGCTACACCTTC	-	-	TRBV16	TRBJ1-2
CASSSYGGQGGRYNNEQFF	TGTGCCAGCAGCTCGTACGGTGGACAGGGCGGAAGGTATAACAATGAGCAGTTCTTC	once	TRBD1	TRBV11-2	TRBJ2-1
CASSLYPFLAGPTDTQYF	TGTGCCAGCAGCTTGTACCCCTTCTTAGCGGGACCCACAGATACGCAGTATTTT	-	TRBD2	TRBV5-6	TRBJ2-3
CASSVEAWGGSGNTIYF	TGTGCCAGCAGCGTAGAGGCTTGGGGGGGCTCTGGAAACACCATATATTTT	-	-	TRBV9	TRBJ1-3
CASSLGALTSGRGPDTQYF	TGTGCCAGCAGCTTAGGCGCGCTGACTAGCGGGAGGGGCCCAGATACGCAGTATTTT	few	TRBD2	TRBV7-9	TRBJ2-3
CASSPRVQGVLAGTEAFF	TGTGCCAGCAGCCCCAGGGTACAGGGGGTTCTCGCGGGCACTGAAGCTTTCTTT	-	TRBD1	TRBV14	TRBJ1-1
CASSLNRGEKLFF	TGTGCCAGCAGCTTAAACAGGGGTGAAAAACTGTTTTTT	-	TRBD1	TRBV12-3/TRBV12-4	TRBJ1-4
CASSLETDLYGYTF	TGCGCCAGCAGCTTGGAGACAGACCTATATGGCTACACCTTC	-	-	TRBV5-1	TRBJ1-2
CASSQGDDEKLFF	TGTGCCAGCAGCCAGGGTGACGACGAAAAACTGTTTTTT	-	-	TRBV25-1	TRBJ1-4
CASSESDFRGVNTF	TGTGCCAGCAGTGAAAGCGATTTTAGGGGTGTTAACACCTTC	-	-	TRBV2	TRBJ1-2
CASSQTGTLGYGYTF	TGCGCCAGCAGCCAAACCGGGACATTAGGCTATGGCTACACCTTC	few	-	TRBV4-1	TRBJ1-2
CASSRGGFDEKLFF	TGTGCCAGCAGCCGGGGGGGTTTCGATGAAAAACTGTTTTTT	once	-	TRBV7-9	TRBJ1-4
CASSVGVRDRGNYEQYF	TGTGCCAGCAGCGTAGGAGTCAGGGACAGGGGTAACTACGAGCAGTACTTC	-	TRBD1	TRBV9	TRBJ2-7